This T cell receptor (beta chain) was recorded in a study of cytomegalovirus exposure and HLA in healthy donors. The V segment lost 5 bases and the J segment 7 bases; nucleotides outside the gene matches: 16. Germline assignment: CDR1 SGHNT and CDR2 YENEEA. The CDR3 is 17 residues long. As concerns this clone: Its antigen is undetermined.

Overall study results and limits: Subsequent analysis revealed that first-cohort TCR clusters tended to co-occur in the 110 or so validation repertoires.

Using immunoSEQ multiplex PCR, the repertoire was profiled, and TCRdb retains in-frame clones only, with some absent. Among 95,000 to 150,000 clones listed, roughly 90% were seen once. The clonotype originates from a woman aged 18-29 years in good health and CMV-seronegative. The chain uses TRBV11-3 and TRBJ1-5, with 8 bases aligning to TRBD1. Sequencing input: PBMCs. The CDR3 DNA follows: TGTGCCAGCAGCCCCCGGTTCAGGACAGGGAGGAGGCAGCCCCAGCATTTT. Translation gives CASSPRFRTGRRQPQHF. The whole variable domain, remainder taken from reference TRBV11-3 and TRBJ1-5, is EAGVVQSPRYKIIEKKQPVAFWCNPISGHNTLYWYLQNLGQGPELLIRYENEEAVDDSQLPKDRFSAERLKGVDSTLKIQPAELGDSAVYLCASSPRFRTGRRQPQHFGDGTRLSIL.